The rows below give T cell receptor beta chains drawn from one sample of a study of T cell responses to AZD1222 COVID-19 vaccine. Here immunoSEQ multiplex PCR was the method, and the copy in TCRdb shows in-frame clones only, minus some. The repertoire holds around 150,000 clones, with about 93% as singletons. Material: peripheral blood, obtained on day 0 of AZD1222 vaccination. These TCRs come from an adult in good health. Both conserved end residues are part of each CDR3. The D gene is left open where the match is weak. A row's size may be missing; if present it is once, few, many or a size class.

clone_size,d_call,v_call,j_call,cdr3_nt,cdr3_aa
.,.,TRBV7-2,TRBJ1-5,TGTGCCAGCAGCTTATGGGAAAATCAGCCCCAGCATTTT,CASSLWENQPQHF
once,TRBD2,TRBV4-1,TRBJ2-1,TGCGCCAGCAGCCAAGATCGTCGGGAGGTTCATGAGCAGTTCTTC,CASSQDRREVHEQFF
once,.,TRBV30,TRBJ1-1,TGTGCCTGGAGTACCCTTCTCAGGATTGGGGGGAACCCGGTGGCGGGTGAAGCTTTCTTT,CAWSTLLRIGGNPVAGEAFF
.,.,TRBV5-1,TRBJ2-7,TGCGCCAGCAGCGCCGTGAAGGGGGCCTACGAGCAGTACTTC,CASSAVKGAYEQYF
.,.,TRBV3-1/TRBV3-2,TRBJ2-1,TGTGCCAGCAGCCAAGGGGGGACACACTACAATGAGCAGTTCTTC,CASSQGGTHYNEQFF
.,TRBD1,TRBV12-3/TRBV12-4,TRBJ1-2,TGTGCCAGCAGTCAGGGACAGGGTGGATTCCTCTTC,CASSQGQGGFLF
.,TRBD1,TRBV7-9,TRBJ1-2,TGTGCCAGCAGCTCCGACCGGGACAGGGAGAAGGGCTACACCTTC,CASSSDRDREKGYTF
.,.,TRBV4-1,TRBJ2-7,TGCGCCAGCAGCCAAGGCCCTACCACTCCCTACGAGCAGTACTTC,CASSQGPTTPYEQYF
once,.,TRBV2,TRBJ2-7,TGTGCCAGCAGCCCGAGATGGGACTACGAGCAGTACTTC,CASSPRWDYEQYF
.,.,TRBV12-5,TRBJ2-1,TGTGCTAGTGGTTTGGTACCTCATGAGCAGTTCTTC,CASGLVPHEQFF
.,.,TRBV12-3/TRBV12-4,TRBJ1-1,TGTGCCAGCAGTTTTGGGCCTGAAGCTTTCTTT,CASSFGPEAFF
.,.,TRBV2,TRBJ2-3,TGTGCCAGCTACAGGACCCAAGATACGCAGTATTTT,CASYRTQDTQYF
once,TRBD1,TRBV3-1/TRBV3-2,TRBJ1-1,TGTGCCAGCAGCCCCAGGGGGCGCGGTGAAGCTTTCTTT,CASSPRGRGEAFF
.,.,TRBV29-1,TRBJ1-2,TGCAGCGTTGACCTTCTCTATGGCTACACCTTC,CSVDLLYGYTF
.,.,TRBV6-5,TRBJ2-3,TGTGCCAGCAGGGAGGGCACGACGTGGGATACGCAGTATTTT,CASREGTTWDTQYF
.,.,TRBV27,TRBJ2-7,TGTGCCAGCAGTCAACAGGTATCCTACGAGCAGTACTTC,CASSQQVSYEQYF
.,.,TRBV30,TRBJ1-5,TGTGCCTGGAGTGTACAGGGCAATCAGCCCCAGCATTTT,CAWSVQGNQPQHF
.,.,TRBV12-3/TRBV12-4,TRBJ1-1,TGTGCCAGCAGTTTTCAGGGTCGAGAAGCTTTCTTT,CASSFQGREAFF
once,.,TRBV18,TRBJ1-1,TGTGCCAGCTCACCAGGAGGGAACGAAGCTTTCTTT,CASSPGGNEAFF
.,.,TRBV30,TRBJ1-4,TGTGCCTGGAGTTACCCATGGAGGGGGAATGAAAAACTGTTTTTT,CAWSYPWRGNEKLFF
.,.,TRBV6-5,TRBJ2-3,TGTGCCAGCAGTTCCTGGATTAGCGTGAGCACAGATACGCAGTATTTT,CASSSWISVSTDTQYF
.,TRBD1,TRBV7-3,TRBJ1-4,TGTGCCAGCAGCGCTGGGACAGCCATGGATGAAAAACTGTTTTTT,CASSAGTAMDEKLFF
.,.,TRBV6-2/TRBV6-3,TRBJ2-5,TGTGCCAGCAGTTACTGGGTCTGGCAAGCCGGGGAGACCCAGTACTTC,CASSYWVWQAGETQYF
.,TRBD2,TRBV10-3,TRBJ2-7,TGTGCCATCCGAACTAGCGGGGTCAGCTACGAGCAGTACTTC,CAIRTSGVSYEQYF
.,.,TRBV3-1/TRBV3-2,TRBJ1-5,TGTGCCAGCAGCCAACTGGGGTGGAATCAGCCCCAGCATTTT,CASSQLGWNQPQHF
.,.,TRBV6-5,TRBJ1-1,TGTGCCAGCAATGTAGGCATCGGCACTGAAGCTTTCTTT,CASNVGIGTEAFF
few,.,TRBV11-2,TRBJ1-1,TGTGCCAGCAGCTTGAGTAAGAACACTGAAGCTTTCTTT,CASSLSKNTEAFF
.,.,TRBV27,TRBJ2-1,TGTGCCAGCAGTTTAAGATCGGGGAGCTCCTACAATGAGCAGTTCTTC,CASSLRSGSSYNEQFF
.,.,TRBV3-1/TRBV3-2,TRBJ1-1,TGTGCCAGCAGCCTGCATCGTCCGGGAATGCGACCTGAAGCTTTCTTT,CASSLHRPGMRPEAFF
.,.,TRBV7-3,TRBJ2-5,TGTGCCAGCAGCCTAGACGTTCTAGGGACCCAGTACTTC,CASSLDVLGTQYF
.,TRBD1,TRBV5-5,TRBJ1-5,TGTGCCAGCAGCTTCACAGGGGATCAGCCCCAGCATTTT,CASSFTGDQPQHF
.,.,TRBV18,TRBJ1-2,TGTGCCAGCTCACCAGAGCAGGAGTATGGCTACACCTTC,CASSPEQEYGYTF
.,.,TRBV11-3,TRBJ2-5,TGTGCCAGCAGCAGAGGGACTTTTGAGACCCAGTACTTC,CASSRGTFETQYF
.,.,TRBV10-3,TRBJ2-1,TGTGCCATCAGTGAGAATACCCTGAGCTCCTACAATGAGCAGTTCTTC,CAISENTLSSYNEQFF
.,.,TRBV28,TRBJ1-5,TGTGCCAGCAGTTTCGGACGGGAAAATCAGCCCCAGCATTTT,CASSFGRENQPQHF
.,.,TRBV6-5,TRBJ2-7,TGTGCCAGCAGTTACTCGGGCCACCCCGACGAAGCGCAGTACTTC,CASSYSGHPDEAQYF
.,.,TRBV2,TRBJ1-5,TGTGCCAGCAGTGAGGAAAACAGAGGCAATCAGCCCCAGCATTTT,CASSEENRGNQPQHF
.,.,TRBV19,TRBJ1-1,TGTGCCAGTAGTGTGGTAATGAACACTGAAGCTTTCTTT,CASSVVMNTEAFF
once,.,TRBV4-1,TRBJ2-3,TGCGCCAGCAGCCAAGTGGGCGCGGGAGATACGCAGTATTTT,CASSQVGAGDTQYF
.,TRBD1,TRBV15,TRBJ1-4,TGTGCCACCAGCAGGGGGGGACAGGTTAATGAAAAACTGTTTTTT,CATSRGGQVNEKLFF
.,TRBD1,TRBV6-5,TRBJ1-5,TGTGCCAGCGCGACAGGGGGCAATCAGCCCCAGCATTTT,CASATGGNQPQHF